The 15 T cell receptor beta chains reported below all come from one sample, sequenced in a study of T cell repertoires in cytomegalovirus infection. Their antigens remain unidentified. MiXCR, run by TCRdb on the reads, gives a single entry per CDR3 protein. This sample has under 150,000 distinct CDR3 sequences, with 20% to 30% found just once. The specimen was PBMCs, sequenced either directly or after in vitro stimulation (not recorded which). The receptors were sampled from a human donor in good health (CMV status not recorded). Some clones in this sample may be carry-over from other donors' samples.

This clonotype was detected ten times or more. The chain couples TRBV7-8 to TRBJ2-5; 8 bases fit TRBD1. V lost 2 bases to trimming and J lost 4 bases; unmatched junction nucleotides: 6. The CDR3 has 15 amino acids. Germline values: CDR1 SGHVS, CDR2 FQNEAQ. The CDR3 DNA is TGTGCCAGCAGCTTAAGACAGGGGCTTGTAGAGACCCAGTACTTC. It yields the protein CASSLRQGLVETQYF.

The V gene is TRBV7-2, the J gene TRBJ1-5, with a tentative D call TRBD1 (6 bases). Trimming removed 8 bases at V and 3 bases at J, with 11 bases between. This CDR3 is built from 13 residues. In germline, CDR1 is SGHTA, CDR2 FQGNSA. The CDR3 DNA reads TGTGCCAGCTCGCGACAGGCCAATCAGCCCCAGCATTTT. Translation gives CASSRQANQPQHF. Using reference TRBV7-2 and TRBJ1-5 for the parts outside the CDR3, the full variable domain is GAGVSQSPSNKVTEKGKDVELRCDPISGHTALYWYRQSLGQGLEFLIYFQGNSAPDKSGLPSDRFSAERTGGSVSTLTIQRTQQEDSAVYLCASSRQANQPQHFGDGTRLSIL.

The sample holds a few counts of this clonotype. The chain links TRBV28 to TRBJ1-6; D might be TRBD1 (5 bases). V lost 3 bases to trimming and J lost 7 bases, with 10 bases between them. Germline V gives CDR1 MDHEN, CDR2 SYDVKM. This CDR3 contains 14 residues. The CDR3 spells CASSFPGKNSPLHF. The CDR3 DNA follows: TGTGCCAGCAGTTTTCCAGGGAAGAATTCACCCCTCCACTTT.

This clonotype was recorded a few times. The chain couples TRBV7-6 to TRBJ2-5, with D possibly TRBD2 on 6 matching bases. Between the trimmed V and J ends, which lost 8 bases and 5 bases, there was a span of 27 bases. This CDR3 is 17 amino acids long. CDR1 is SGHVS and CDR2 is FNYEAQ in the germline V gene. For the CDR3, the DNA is TGTGCCAGCCAAAGGCCAGGCAACGGGGGAGTTAGGGAGACCCAGTACTTC. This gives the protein CASQRPGNGGVRETQYF. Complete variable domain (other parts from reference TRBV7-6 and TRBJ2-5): GAGVSQSPRYKVTKRGQDVALRCDPISGHVSLYWYRQALGQGPEFLTYFNYEAQQDKSGLPNDRFSAERPEGSISTLTIQRTEQRDSAMYRCASQRPGNGGVRETQYFGPGTRLLVL.

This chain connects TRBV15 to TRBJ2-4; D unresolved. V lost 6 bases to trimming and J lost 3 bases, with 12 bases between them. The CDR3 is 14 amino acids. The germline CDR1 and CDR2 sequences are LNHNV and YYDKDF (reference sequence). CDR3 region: CATRSTDIKNIQYF. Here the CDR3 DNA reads TGTGCCACCAGGTCTACAGATATCAAAAACATTCAGTACTTC.

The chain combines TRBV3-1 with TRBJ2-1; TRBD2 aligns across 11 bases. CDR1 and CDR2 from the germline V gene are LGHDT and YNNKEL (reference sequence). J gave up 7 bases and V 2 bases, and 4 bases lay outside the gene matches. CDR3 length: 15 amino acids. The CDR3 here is CASSQLPSGRNEQFF. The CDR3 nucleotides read TGTGCCAGCAGCCAATTACCTAGCGGGAGGAATGAGCAGTTCTTC.

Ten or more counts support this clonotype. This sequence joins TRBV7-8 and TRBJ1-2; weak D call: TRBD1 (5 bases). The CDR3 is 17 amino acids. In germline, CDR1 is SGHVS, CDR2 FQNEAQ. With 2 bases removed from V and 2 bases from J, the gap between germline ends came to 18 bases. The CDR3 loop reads CASSLPTLSRQNYGYTF. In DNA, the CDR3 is TGTGCCAGCAGCTTACCCACCTTGTCGCGACAGAACTATGGCTACACCTTC. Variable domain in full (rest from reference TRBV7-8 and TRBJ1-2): GAGVSQSPRYKVAKRGQDVALRCDPISGHVSLFWYQQALGQGPEFLTYFQNEAQLDKSGLPSDRFFAERPEGSVSTLKIQRTQQEDSAVYLCASSLPTLSRQNYGYTFGSGTRLTVV.

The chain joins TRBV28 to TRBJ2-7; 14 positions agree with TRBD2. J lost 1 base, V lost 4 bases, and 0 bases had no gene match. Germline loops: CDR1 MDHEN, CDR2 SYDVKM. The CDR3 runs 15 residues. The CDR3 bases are TGTGCCAGCAGTTGGACTAGCGGGAGGTCCTACGAGCAGTACTTC. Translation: CASSWTSGRSYEQYF.

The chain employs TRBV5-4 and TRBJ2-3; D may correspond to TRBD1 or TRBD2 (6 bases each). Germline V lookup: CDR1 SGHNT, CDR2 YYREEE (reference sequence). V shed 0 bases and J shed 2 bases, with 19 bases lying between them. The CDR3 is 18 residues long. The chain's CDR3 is CASSLELGGGYYTDTQYF. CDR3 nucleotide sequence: TGTGCCAGCAGCTTGGAGCTAGGAGGGGGTTACTACACAGATACGCAGTATTTT.

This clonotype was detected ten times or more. The DNA for the CDR3 is TGTGCCAGCAGCGCCTCTTCGGTGGAGACCCAGTACTTC. Translation: CASSASSVETQYF. The chain combines TRBV7-3 with TRBJ2-5; D uncertain. The CDR3 spans 13 residues. Per the germline V gene, CDR1 is SGHTA and CDR2 is FQGTGA. V shed 5 bases and J shed 5 bases, with 12 bases lying between them.

The CDR3 sequence: CASSLMEGPMETQYF. CDR3 sequence (DNA): TGTGCCAGCAGCTTGATGGAGGGCCCTATGGAGACCCAGTACTTC. This chain connects TRBV7-9 to TRBJ2-5, with TRBD2 as a possible D gene (6 bases). Looked up from germline, CDR1 is SEHNR and CDR2 is FQNEAQ (reference sequence). CDR3 length equals 15 residues. With 3 bases removed from V and 5 bases from J, the gap between germline ends came to 16 bases.

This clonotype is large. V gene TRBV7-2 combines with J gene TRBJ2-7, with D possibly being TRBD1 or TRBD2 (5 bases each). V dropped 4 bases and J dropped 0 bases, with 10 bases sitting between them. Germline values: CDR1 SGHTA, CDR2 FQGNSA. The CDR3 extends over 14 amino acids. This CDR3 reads CASSSGRGSYEQYV. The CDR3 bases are TGTGCCAGCAGCTCGGGACGTGGCTCCTACGAGCAGTACGTC.

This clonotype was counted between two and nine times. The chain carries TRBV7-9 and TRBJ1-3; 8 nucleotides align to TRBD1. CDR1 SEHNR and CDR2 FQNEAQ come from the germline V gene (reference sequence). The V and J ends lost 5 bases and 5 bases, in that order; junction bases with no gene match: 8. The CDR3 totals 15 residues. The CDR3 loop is CASSTDRGSRNTIYF. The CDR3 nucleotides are TGTGCCAGCAGCACCGACAGGGGATCACGAAACACCATATATTTT.

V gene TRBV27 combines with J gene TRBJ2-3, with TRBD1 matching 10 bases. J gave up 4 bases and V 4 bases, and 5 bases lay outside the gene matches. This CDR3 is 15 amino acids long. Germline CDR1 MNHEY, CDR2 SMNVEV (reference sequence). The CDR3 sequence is CASSSPGQGSDTQYF. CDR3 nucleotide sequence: TGTGCCAGCAGTTCTCCGGGACAGGGGTCAGATACGCAGTATTTT.

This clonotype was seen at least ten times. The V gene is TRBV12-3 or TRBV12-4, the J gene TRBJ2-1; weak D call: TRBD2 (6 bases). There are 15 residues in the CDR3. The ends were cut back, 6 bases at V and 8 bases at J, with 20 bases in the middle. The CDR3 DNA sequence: TGTGCCAGCAGCCACCGGGACTCGGAGGACTATGAGCAGTTCTTC. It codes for CASSHRDSEDYEQFF.